The 19 T cell receptor beta chains given below trace back to one sample, sequenced in a study of regulatory T cells in long-lasting Graves disease. Time point of the sample: persistent/refractory GD, antithyroid drugs over 5 years with positive TRAb. There was RNA extracted from PBMCs, and the TCR library was made from it. Arm-PCR of CDR3 regions with iRepertoire HTBI primers generated TCR beta libraries. From the multiplex PCR reads, TCRdb called clonotypes with MiXCR, one entry per CDR3 protein. The sample yields about 420,000 distinct CDR3 sequences, 23% seen once. This specimen consisted of peripheral blood mononuclear cells (PBMCs), obtained when the disease was refractory, from a patient treated with antithyroid drugs. These receptors all stem from a female donor with Graves disease.

The chain uses TRBV12-5 and TRBJ2-2; 11 nucleotides match TRBD2. The CDR3 loop spans 17 amino acids. Germline V gene lookup returns CDR1 LGHNT and CDR2 FRNRAP. V dropped 0 bases and J dropped 4; count of bases not matched to a gene: 4. In DNA, the CDR3 is TGTGCTAGTGGTTTGGTGTTAGCGGGAGGGTTCACCGGGGAGCTGTTTTTT. Translated, it gives CASGLVLAGGFTGELFF.

As concerns this clonotype: This may arise from a read error, as a much more abundant clone is one base away. CDR3 sequence: CSASSPGTSRMTQYF. The CDR3 nucleotides are TGCAGTGCTTCTTCACCCGGGACTAGCAGGATGACCCAGTACTTC. The chain recombines TRBV20-1 with TRBJ2-5; the match to TRBD2 covers 9 bases. From germline, CDR1 is DFQATT and CDR2 SNEGSKA (reference sequence). There are 15 residues in the CDR3. V shed 5 bases and J 7 bases; nucleotides not matched to a gene: 14.

This clonotype was picked up a small number of times. V is TRBV12-3 or TRBV12-4 and J is TRBJ1-3; 8 bases match TRBD1. The CDR3 loop spans 15 amino acids. Trimming removed 7 bases from V and 4 bases from J; junction bases left unmatched: 9. CDR3 region: CASTRTGSTGNTIYF. In DNA form, the CDR3 reads TGTGCCAGCACTAGGACAGGGTCAACCGGAAACACCATATATTTT.

The rearrangement joins TRBV2 to TRBJ1-4; 8 nucleotides align to TRBD1. The CDR3 runs 17 residues. Germline CDR1 and CDR2: SNHLY and FYNNEI. V dropped 1 base and J dropped 1; count of bases not matched to a gene: 5. CDR3 protein: CASSEVLTGETNEKLFF. For the CDR3, the DNA is TGTGCCAGCAGTGAAGTATTGACAGGGGAAACTAATGAAAAACTGTTTTTT.

About this clonotype itself: This may arise from a read error, as a much more abundant clone is one base away. The genes are TRBV29-1 and TRBJ1-2, with a possible D match to TRBD1 (5 bases). This CDR3 is 12 amino acids long. Germline CDR1 reads SQVTM; CDR2 reads ANQGSEA. V lost 5 bases to trimming and J lost 6 bases, with 13 bases between them. CDR3 loop: CSVSSGAHGYTF. In DNA form, the CDR3 reads TGCAGCGTTAGCAGCGGGGCCCATGGCTACACCTTC.

This clonotype was found a few times. This rearrangement joins TRBV12-3 or TRBV12-4 to TRBJ2-2; 7 bases line up with TRBD1. This CDR3 spans 15 amino acids. J gave up 4 bases and V 7 bases, and 9 bases lay outside the gene matches. The CDR3 sequence is CASNVRDSLTGELFF. CDR3 in DNA: TGTGCCAGCAATGTCCGGGACAGTCTCACCGGGGAGCTGTTTTTT.

This clonotype was found a few times. V and J are TRBV3-1 and TRBJ1-2; the D gene is possibly TRBD1 (5 bases). Trimming removed 0 bases from V and 7 bases from J, with 12 bases in between. The germline V gene has CDR1 LGHDT and CDR2 YNNKEL (reference sequence). This CDR3 has 14 residues. The CDR3 nucleotides read TGTGCCAGCAGCCAAGATTCGACAGCCAGTGGCTACACCTTC. It yields the protein CASSQDSTASGYTF.

This clonotype was observed a few times. The V and J genes are TRBV10-3 and TRBJ1-2, with D unresolved. Germline V lookup: CDR1 ENHRY, CDR2 SYGVKD. The V gene lost 8 bases and the J gene lost 3 bases, with 10 bases spanning the gap. CDR3 length: 12 amino acids. The CDR3 sequence is CAIRARDYGYTF. The CDR3 bases are TGTGCCATCCGAGCCAGAGACTATGGCTACACCTTC.

CDR3 in DNA: TGTGCCAGCAGTTTAGTGGGGATGTCTGGAAACACCATATATTTT. This sequence encodes CASSLVGMSGNTIYF. The chain recombines TRBV12-3 or TRBV12-4 with TRBJ1-3; D gene unclear. V lost 1 base, J lost 1 base, and 8 bases lay in between. This CDR3 comprises 15 residues.

A few counts support this clonotype. The chain carries TRBV6-5 and TRBJ2-5; 7 bases align to TRBD1. V trimming: 2 bases; J trimming: 2 bases; junction bases outside the gene matches: 2. Germline CDR1 reads MNHEY; CDR2 reads SVGAGI. This CDR3 contains 14 residues. The DNA of the CDR3 is TGTGCCAGCAGTTACGCCAGGGGGCAAGAGACCCAGTACTTC. It codes for CASSYARGQETQYF.

There are a few counts of this clonotype. The V call is TRBV30, the J call TRBJ1-5, with D unresolved. This CDR3 is 13 amino acids long. With 2 bases removed from V and 7 bases from J, the gap between germline ends came to 12 bases. Germline assignment: CDR1 GTSNPN and CDR2 SVGIG (reference sequence). This chain's CDR3 is CAWSSASGQPQHF. The CDR3 nucleotides are TGTGCCTGGAGTTCAGCCTCGGGGCAGCCCCAGCATTTT. Full variable domain (missing parts from reference TRBV30 and TRBJ1-5): SQTIHQWPATLVQPVGSPLSLECTVEGTSNPNLYWYRQAAGRGLQLLFYSVGIGQISSEVPQNLSASRPQDRQFILSSKKLLLSDSGFYLCAWSSASGQPQHFGDGTRLSIL.

The gene calls are TRBV29-1 and TRBJ2-2; no clear D gene. V lost 3 bases and J 3 bases, leaving 8 bases between the germline ends. The germline CDR1 and CDR2 sequences are SQVTM and ANQGSEA. This CDR3 has 13 residues. CDR3 bases: TGCAGCGTTGATATGGCGGACACCGGGGAGCTGTTTTTT. It specifies CSVDMADTGELFF.

This rearrangement joins TRBV18 to TRBJ1-1; TRBD1 matches 10 bases. This CDR3 is 15 amino acids long. With 6 bases clipped from V and 1 base from J, the junction kept 5 bases outside the gene matches. Germline V gene data show CDR1 as KGHSH and CDR2 as LQKENI. CDR3 DNA: TGTGCCAGCTCTTGGACAGGGGGACGGAACACTGAAGCTTTCTTT. Protein sequence: CASSWTGGRNTEAFF.

The rearrangement links TRBV20-1 to TRBJ2-2, with 12 positions matching TRBD2. Germline V gene data show CDR1 as DFQATT and CDR2 as SNEGSKA (reference sequence). The V and J ends lost 1 base and 5 bases, in that order; junction bases with no gene match: 8. There are 17 residues in the CDR3. This CDR3 is CSARAETSGSWTGELFF. CDR3 coding DNA: TGCAGTGCTAGAGCCGAGACTAGCGGGAGCTGGACCGGGGAGCTGTTTTTT.

The V gene is TRBV4-1, the J gene TRBJ2-7; 10 positions match TRBD2. Germline CDR1 reads MGHRA; CDR2 reads YSYEKL. The V segment lost 2 bases and the J segment 6 bases; nucleotides outside the gene matches: 10. This CDR3 has 16 amino acids. The CDR3 DNA sequence: TGCGCCAGCAGCCAACTCCCCAGCGGGAGGGCCCGCGAGCAGTACTTC. Protein product: CASSQLPSGRAREQYF.

In its sample, this clonotype was seen a few times. V is TRBV3-1 and J is TRBJ1-4; TRBD1 matches 7 bases. Germline-derived CDR1 and CDR2 are LGHDT and YNNKEL (reference sequence). The CDR3 is made up of 15 amino acids. Trimming removed 6 bases from V and 3 bases from J; junction bases left unmatched: 7. CDR3 in amino acids: CASSVRTGSNEKLFF. CDR3 coding DNA: TGTGCCAGCAGTGTTAGGACAGGATCTAATGAAAAACTGTTTTTT.

This clonotype was counted at least ten times. This rearrangement joins TRBV29-1 to TRBJ1-1; D unresolved. V lost 4 bases and J 1 base, leaving 13 bases between the germline ends. This CDR3 has 14 residues. The germline gives CDR1 SQVTM, CDR2 ANQGSEA. The CDR3 DNA follows: TGCAGCGTTGGATCCGGGATCCAGAACACTGAAGCTTTCTTT. It is translated as CSVGSGIQNTEAFF. The whole variable domain, remainder taken from reference TRBV29-1 and TRBJ1-1, is SAVISQKPSRDICQRGTSLTIQCQVDSQVTMMFWYRQQPGQSLTLIATANQGSEATYESGFVIDKFPISRPNLTFSTLTVSNMSPEDSSIYLCSVGSGIQNTEAFFGQGTRLTVV.

In its sample, this clonotype was seen a few times. V is TRBV12-3 or TRBV12-4 and J is TRBJ2-2; 11 bases are shared with TRBD2. V trimming: 8 bases; J trimming: 4 bases; junction bases outside the gene matches: 12. The CDR3 runs 17 residues. CDR3: CASSRGSGRAGTGELFF. In nucleotides, the CDR3 is TGTGCCAGCTCCCGGGGTAGCGGGAGGGCCGGCACCGGGGAGCTGTTTTTT.

This clonotype was found a few times. This chain links TRBV4-1 with TRBJ2-7, with 10 bases matching TRBD1. V gave up 1 base and J gave up 4 bases; unmatched junction bases: 7. CDR3 length equals 16 residues. CDR1 is MGHRA, CDR2 YSYEKL, per germline. The CDR3 DNA is TGCGCCAGCAGCCAAGCCCCAGGACAGGGGGTATACGAGCAGTACTTC. Its translation: CASSQAPGQGVYEQYF.